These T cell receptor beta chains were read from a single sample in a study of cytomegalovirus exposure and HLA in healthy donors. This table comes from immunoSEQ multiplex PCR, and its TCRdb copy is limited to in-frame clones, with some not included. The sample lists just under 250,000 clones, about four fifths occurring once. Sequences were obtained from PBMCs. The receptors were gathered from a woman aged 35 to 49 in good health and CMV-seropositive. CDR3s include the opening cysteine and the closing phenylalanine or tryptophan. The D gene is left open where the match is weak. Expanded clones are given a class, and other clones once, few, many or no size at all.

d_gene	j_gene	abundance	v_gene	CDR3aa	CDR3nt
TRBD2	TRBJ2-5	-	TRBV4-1	CASSLGTSGSQETQYF	TGCGCCAGCAGCCTCGGGACTAGCGGGAGCCAAGAGACCCAGTACTTC
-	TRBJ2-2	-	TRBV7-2	CASSLARAGTGELFF	TGTGCCAGCAGCTTAGCCCGGGCAGGGACCGGGGAGCTGTTTTTT
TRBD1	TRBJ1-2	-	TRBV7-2	CASSSDRVGGYTF	TGTGCCAGCAGCTCGGACAGGGTTGGTGGCTACACCTTC
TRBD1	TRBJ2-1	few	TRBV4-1	CASRYRGDYGYNEQFF	TGCGCCAGCCGGTACAGGGGAGATTACGGCTACAATGAGCAGTTCTTC
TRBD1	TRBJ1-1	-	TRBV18	CASSPLGGQGTMNTEAFF	TGTGCCAGCTCACCACTGGGAGGACAGGGAACCATGAACACTGAAGCTTTCTTT
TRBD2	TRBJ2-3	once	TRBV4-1	CASRGLGLAADTQYF	TGCGCCAGCAGAGGATTGGGACTAGCGGCAGATACGCAGTATTTT
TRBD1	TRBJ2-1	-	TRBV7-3	CASSLTSGGTGVLVFEQFF	TGTGCCAGCAGCTTAACTTCTGGAGGGACAGGGGTTTTAGTATTTGAGCAGTTCTTC
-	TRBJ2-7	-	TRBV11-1	CASSLELGGEQYF	TGTGCCAGCAGCTTAGAACTCGGGGGCGAGCAGTACTTC
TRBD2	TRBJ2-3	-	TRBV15	CATSRDGTSPDTQYF	TGTGCCACCAGCAGAGATGGGACTAGCCCGGATACGCAGTATTTT
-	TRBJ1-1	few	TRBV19	CASRSGMNTEAFF	TGTGCCAGTAGGTCGGGGATGAACACTGAAGCTTTCTTT
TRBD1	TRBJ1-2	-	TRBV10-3	CAISGQGYYGYTF	TGTGCCATCAGCGGACAGGGGTATTATGGCTACACCTTC
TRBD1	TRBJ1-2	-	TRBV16	CASSLAGQGAGGYTF	TGTGCCAGCAGCCTCGCAGGACAGGGGGCAGGGGGCTACACCTTC
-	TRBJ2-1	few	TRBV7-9	CSSQGNEQFF	TGTTCCAGCCAGGGGAATGAGCAGTTCTTC
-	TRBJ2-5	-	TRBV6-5	CASSYSGGTQETQYF	TGTGCCAGCAGTTACTCGGGGGGAACACAAGAGACCCAGTACTTC
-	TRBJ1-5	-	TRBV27	CASSLSGVGVYPQHF	TGTGCCAGCAGTTTATCCGGGGTTGGGGTTTATCCCCAGCATTTT
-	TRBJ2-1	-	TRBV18	CASSRGAGDNEQFF	TGTGCCAGCTCAAGAGGGGCAGGGGACAATGAGCAGTTCTTC
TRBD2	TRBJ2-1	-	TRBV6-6	CASSRRAGYYNEQFF	TGTGCCAGCAGCCGAAGAGCGGGATACTACAATGAGCAGTTCTTC
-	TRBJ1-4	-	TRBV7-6	CASSLRQEKLFF	TGTGCCAGCAGCCTTAGACAGGAAAAACTGTTTTTT
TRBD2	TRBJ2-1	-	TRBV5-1	CASSPPSERGDYNEQFF	TGCGCCAGCAGCCCCCCTAGTGAGCGGGGGGACTACAATGAGCAGTTCTTC
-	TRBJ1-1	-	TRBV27	CASSSTGGRTEAFF	TGTGCCAGCAGTTCCACCGGAGGGCGGACTGAAGCTTTCTTT
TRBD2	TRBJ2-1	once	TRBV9	CASSVGGGAGNEQFF	TGTGCCAGCAGCGTAGGCGGGGGGGCAGGGAATGAGCAGTTCTTC
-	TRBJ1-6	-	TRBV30	CAWSGSISYNSPLHF	TGTGCCTGGAGTGGTAGTATCTCCTATAATTCCCCCCTCCACTTT
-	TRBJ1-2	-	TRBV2	CASRDNLGWGYTF	TGTGCCAGCAGGGACAATCTGGGGTGGGGCTACACCTTC
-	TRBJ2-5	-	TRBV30	CAWGRGILLETQYF	TGTGCCTGGGGCCGCGGGATATTGCTAGAGACCCAGTACTTC
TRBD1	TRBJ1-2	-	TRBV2	CASRFQGAKGRGYTF	TGTGCCAGCAGGTTCCAGGGGGCGAAAGGGCGAGGCTACACCTTC
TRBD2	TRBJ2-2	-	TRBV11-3	CASSPGLAGGHQNGELFF	TGTGCCAGCAGCCCGGGACTAGCGGGAGGCCACCAGAACGGGGAGCTGTTTTTT
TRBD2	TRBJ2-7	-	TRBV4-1	CASSHSGGGSSYEQYF	TGCGCCAGCAGCCACAGCGGCGGGGGAAGCTCCTACGAGCAGTACTTC
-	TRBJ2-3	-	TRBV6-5	CASRPLASTDTQYF	TGTGCCAGCAGACCGTTAGCTAGCACAGATACGCAGTATTTT
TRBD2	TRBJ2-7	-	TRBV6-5	CASTLASGSSYEQYF	TGTGCCAGCACTCTAGCTAGCGGGAGCTCCTACGAGCAGTACTTC
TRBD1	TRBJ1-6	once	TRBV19	CASSMGDRGNSPLHF	TGTGCCAGTAGTATGGGCGACAGGGGAAATTCACCCCTCCACTTT
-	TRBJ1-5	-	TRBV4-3	CASSQDHRRSNQPQHF	TGCGCCAGCAGCCAAGATCACCGGCGGAGCAATCAGCCCCAGCATTTT
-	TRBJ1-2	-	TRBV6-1	CASSERENYGYTF	TGTGCCAGCAGTGAGCGGGAGAACTATGGCTACACCTTC
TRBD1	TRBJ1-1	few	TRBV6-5	CASSYSYPQGAEEAFF	TGTGCCAGCAGTTACTCCTATCCCCAGGGGGCCGAAGAAGCTTTCTTT
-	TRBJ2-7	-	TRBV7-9	CASSLVSSGYEQYF	TGTGCCAGCAGCTTAGTGAGTAGCGGCTACGAGCAGTACTTC
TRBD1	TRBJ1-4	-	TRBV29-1	CSVQPGQVNEKLFF	TGCAGCGTACAACCGGGACAGGTTAATGAAAAACTGTTTTTT
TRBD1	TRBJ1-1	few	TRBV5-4	CASSLPHRGRTNTEAFF	TGTGCCAGCAGCTTGCCCCACAGGGGTCGGACGAACACTGAAGCTTTCTTT
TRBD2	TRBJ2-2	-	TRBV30	CAWSVPGGVSGELFF	TGTGCCTGGAGTGTACCGGGGGGGGTTAGCGGGGAGCTGTTTTTT
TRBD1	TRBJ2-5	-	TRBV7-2	CASSHQQGRETQYF	TGTGCCAGCAGCCACCAACAGGGGCGAGAGACCCAGTACTTC
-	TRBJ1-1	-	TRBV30	CAWSPMGGFEAFF	TGTGCCTGGAGTCCGATGGGGGGATTCGAAGCTTTCTTT
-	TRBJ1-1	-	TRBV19	CASTPRAGSRDTEAFF	TGTGCCAGTACTCCCCGGGCCGGTAGCAGGGATACTGAAGCTTTCTTT
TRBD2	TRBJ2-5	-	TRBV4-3	CASSQISGRGGETQYF	TGCGCCAGCAGCCAAATTAGCGGGAGGGGAGGAGAGACCCAGTACTTC
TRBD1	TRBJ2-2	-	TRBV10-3	CAISESRQGATGELFF	TGTGCCATCAGTGAGTCACGACAGGGAGCCACCGGGGAGCTGTTTTTT
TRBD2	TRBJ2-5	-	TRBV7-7	CASSSSSGKQETQYF	TGTGCTAGCAGCTCGTCTAGCGGGAAACAAGAGACCCAGTACTTC
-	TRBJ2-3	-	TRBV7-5	CASPGLTGTDTQYF	TGTGCCAGCCCGGGACTAACAGGCACAGATACGCAGTATTTT
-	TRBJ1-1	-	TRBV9	CASSPGSGLPPLVEAFF	TGTGCCAGCAGCCCTGGTTCGGGACTCCCCCCGCTAGTTGAAGCTTTCTTT
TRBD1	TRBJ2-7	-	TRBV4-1	CASSPEHDRARDYEQYF	TGCGCCAGCAGCCCTGAACACGACAGGGCCCGTGACTACGAGCAGTACTTC
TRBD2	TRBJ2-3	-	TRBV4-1	CASSQDSVSGGAVDTQYF	TGCGCCAGCAGCCAAGATAGCGTCAGCGGGGGGGCCGTAGATACGCAGTATTTT
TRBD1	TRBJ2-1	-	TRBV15	CATSRATGGGYEQFF	TGTGCCACCAGCAGAGCGACAGGGGGCGGGTATGAGCAGTTCTTC
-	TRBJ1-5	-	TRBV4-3	CASSQQGRSNQPQHF	TGCGCCAGCAGCCAACAGGGTCGTAGCAATCAGCCCCAGCATTTT